Each of the 28 T cell receptor beta chains below was sequenced from the same sample in a study of shared clonotypes between healthy human individuals. Profiled with immunoSEQ multiplex PCR; TCRdb holds only in-frame clones, not every one. The data contain a few million clones, just over 90% of them singletons. Sequencing was performed on naive CD4+ T cells from PBMCs. As to subset: CD45RA+ positively selected. All receptors derive from a man younger than 35 in good health. Some clones in this sample may be carry-over from other donors' samples.

V and J are TRBV5-6 and TRBJ2-3; 8 bases fit TRBD2. V shed 3 bases and J 3 bases; nucleotides not matched to a gene: 12. Germline CDR1 SGHDT, CDR2 YYEEEE. This CDR3 spans 17 amino acids. The CDR3: CASSSPAGGRRTDTQYF. The DNA of the CDR3 is TGTGCCAGCAGCTCCCCGGCGGGGGGACGACGAACAGATACGCAGTATTTT. The whole variable domain, filled in from reference TRBV5-6 and TRBJ2-3, reads DAGVTQSPTHLIKTRGQQVTLRCSPKSGHDTVSWYQQALGQGPQFIFQYYEEEERQRGNFPDRFSGHQFPNYSSELNVNALLLGDSALYLCASSSPAGGRRTDTQYFGPGTRLTVL.

This chain connects TRBV29-1 to TRBJ2-7, with D tentatively TRBD1 (6 bases). This CDR3 has 13 residues. V was pared by 6 bases and J by 5 bases, with 17 bases between. Per the germline V gene, CDR1 is SQVTM and CDR2 is ANQGSEA. The CDR3 protein is CSVEGVGGDEQYF. In nucleotides, the CDR3 is TGCAGCGTCGAGGGGGTAGGAGGCGACGAGCAGTACTTC.

The chain employs TRBV25-1 and TRBJ2-1, with D hard to call. Germline V gene data show CDR1 as MGHDK and CDR2 as SYGVNS. This CDR3 region has 13 residues. V lost 1 base and J lost 7, with 8 bases in between. The CDR3 is CASSESGLNEQFF. CDR3 bases: TGTGCCAGCAGTGAATCAGGTTTGAATGAGCAGTTCTTC.

The chain employs TRBV6-1 and TRBJ2-7; no firm D call. CDR3 size: 14 residues. The V gene's germline CDR1 is MNHNS and CDR2 SASEGT. V was pared by 1 base and J by 6 bases, with 13 bases between. CDR3 residues: CASSEVFLGREQYF. The CDR3 coding sequence is TGTGCCAGCAGTGAAGTTTTTTTAGGGCGCGAGCAGTACTTC.

The genes are TRBV2 and TRBJ1-5; perhaps TRBD1 as D (5 bases). The germline V gene encodes CDR1 SNHLY and CDR2 FYNNEI. The CDR3 is 14 amino acids. V shed 5 bases and J shed 5 bases, with 13 bases lying between them. The DNA for the CDR3 is TGTGCCAGCAGTCTCCTAGGGGCGGATCAGCCCCAGCATTTT. It is translated as CASSLLGADQPQHF.

As for this clone: The same CDR3 also results from other DNA sequences found in this sample. The rearrangement uses TRBV25-1 and TRBJ2-5, with D perhaps TRBD1 (5 bases). The V gene lost 2 bases and the J gene lost 5 bases, with 9 bases spanning the gap. The V gene's germline CDR1 is MGHDK and CDR2 SYGVNS. This CDR3 comprises 13 residues. As DNA, the CDR3 is TGTGCCAGCAGTGAAGGGGCGCGTGAGACCCAGTACTTC. This translates into CASSEGARETQYF.

The V call is TRBV7-9, the J call TRBJ2-5; D uncertain. The CDR3 extends over 15 amino acids. V lost 4 bases and J lost 2, with 14 bases in between. CDR1 SEHNR and CDR2 FQNEAQ come from the germline V gene (reference sequence). CDR3 in amino acids: CASSYRVLNQETQYF. In nucleotides, the CDR3 is TGTGCCAGCAGCTACCGGGTCCTCAATCAAGAGACCCAGTACTTC.

CDR3 in amino acids: CASSFAGIEDTQYF. The CDR3, as DNA: TGTGCCAGCAGCTTCGCGGGAATCGAAGATACGCAGTATTTT. V gene TRBV11-3 combines with J gene TRBJ2-3; perhaps TRBD2 as D (6 bases). Looked up from germline, CDR1 is SGHNT and CDR2 is YENEEA. The germline V and J ends were trimmed by 3 bases and 5 bases, with 12 bases remaining between them. The CDR3 covers 14 residues.

The chain combines TRBV5-1 with TRBJ2-5; D remains ambiguous. The germline V gene has CDR1 SGHRS and CDR2 YFSETQ. V was trimmed by 3 bases and J by 1 base, leaving 10 bases between them. The CDR3 has 14 residues. The CDR3 coding sequence is TGCGCCAGCAGCTATGGACGGATCCAAGAGACCCAGTACTTC. Translation: CASSYGRIQETQYF.

V is TRBV6-1 and J is TRBJ2-5; TRBD1 matches at 10 bases. Matching the DNA end better, TRBJ2-7 makes the J call doubtful. Germline-derived CDR1 and CDR2 are MNHNS and SASEGT. The CDR3 runs to 13 residues. CDR3 sequence (DNA): TGTGCCAGCAGTGAGGGACAGGGGTCCGAGCAGTACTTC. Residues: CASSEGQGSEQYF.

The chain employs TRBV6-5 and TRBJ1-1; no reliable D call. Germline V CDR1 and CDR2: MNHEY, SVGAGI. The CDR3 runs to 11 residues. V was trimmed by 7 bases and J by 3 bases, leaving 6 bases between them. CDR3 protein: CASTGDTEAFF. The CDR3, as DNA: TGTGCCAGCACAGGAGACACTGAAGCTTTCTTT.

J is TRBJ2-1 and V is TRBV28; TRBD2 aligns across 11 bases. Per germline, CDR1 MDHEN and CDR2 SYDVKM. This CDR3 contains 17 residues. After removal of 4 bases from V and 1 base from J, the junction contained 6 bases not matched to a gene. The CDR3 coding sequence is TGTGCCAGCAGTTCTATGATAGCGGGAGGGTCCTACAATGAGCAGTTCTTC. Translated: CASSSMIAGGSYNEQFF.

The chain carries TRBV11-3 and TRBJ2-7; 9 bases align to TRBD1. The ends lost 5 bases at V and 2 bases at J; junction bases unmatched: 1. CDR1 SGHNT and CDR2 YENEEA come from the germline V gene. The CDR3 has 13 residues. CDR3 sequence (DNA): TGTGCCAGCAGCCGGGACAGGGCCTACGAGCAGTACTTC. Protein sequence: CASSRDRAYEQYF.

This clone showed up just a few times. Within the sample, other DNA sequences also encode this same CDR3. The chain couples TRBV7-3 to TRBJ2-7; D is unclear. The CDR3 spans 13 residues. The ends were cut back, 0 bases at V and 7 bases at J, with 10 bases in the middle. CDR1 SGHTA and CDR2 FQGTGA come from the germline V gene. The CDR3 coding sequence is TGTGCCAGCAGCTTAACGGGTGCAGGAGAGCAGTACTTC. Protein sequence: CASSLTGAGEQYF.

This clone occurred once. V and J are TRBV7-6 and TRBJ2-2; D may be TRBD1 (6 bases). The CDR3 is 17 residues long. Germline CDR1 SGHVS, CDR2 FNYEAQ. Trimming took 6 bases from V and 3 from J, leaving 20 bases between them. The CDR3 nucleotides are TGTGCCAGCAGTCAAAGGGGCGGCAGGGGAGACACCGGGGAGCTGTTTTTT. Translated, it gives CASSQRGGRGDTGELFF. Combining the CDR3 with reference TRBV7-6 and TRBJ2-2 gives the whole variable domain GAGVSQSPRYKVTKRGQDVALRCDPISGHVSLYWYRQALGQGPEFLTYFNYEAQQDKSGLPNDRFSAERPEGSISTLTIQRTEQRDSAMYRCASSQRGGRGDTGELFFGEGSRLTVL.

The rearrangement uses TRBV30 and TRBJ2-3, with 7 bases that match TRBD2. Germline lookup yields CDR1 GTSNPN and CDR2 SVGIG (reference sequence). The CDR3 is made up of 14 amino acids. The junction had 3 bases not matched to a gene; V was cut back by 3 bases and J by 0 bases. CDR3 protein: CAWSLAASTDTQYF. The CDR3 coding sequence is TGTGCCTGGAGCCTAGCGGCTAGCACAGATACGCAGTATTTT.

This clone was seen only once. V gene TRBV4-1 combines with J gene TRBJ2-1; D might be TRBD1 (6 bases). The germline CDR1 and CDR2 sequences are MGHRA and YSYEKL. The germline V and J ends were trimmed by 4 bases and 7 bases, with 11 bases remaining between them. The CDR3 covers 13 residues. CDR3 loop: CASSPTGRNEQFF. CDR3 sequence (DNA): TGCGCCAGCAGCCCGACAGGCCGTAATGAGCAGTTCTTC.

V gene TRBV28 combines with J gene TRBJ1-1; TRBD1 is a possible D gene (6 bases). Germline V lookup: CDR1 MDHEN, CDR2 SYDVKM. The CDR3 sequence is 14 residues long. The V end lost 2 bases, the J end lost 4 bases, and 11 bases lay between the germline ends. The CDR3 spells CASSLGGAGTEAFF. For the CDR3, the DNA is TGTGCCAGCAGTTTAGGGGGCGCTGGCACTGAAGCTTTCTTT.

The chain has TRBV27 and TRBJ1-5, with D tentatively TRBD1 (6 bases). Germline V gene data show CDR1 as MNHEY and CDR2 as SMNVEV (reference sequence). CDR3 length equals 18 residues. The ends were cut back, 5 bases at V and 0 bases at J, with 20 bases in the middle. Here the CDR3 DNA reads TGTGCCAGCAGTCTAAGCCGCCGGACAGCAAATAGCAATCAGCCCCAGCATTTT. This translates into CASSLSRRTANSNQPQHF.

This sequence joins TRBV30 and TRBJ2-4; 9 bases fit TRBD2. Germline-derived CDR1 and CDR2 are GTSNPN and SVGIG (reference sequence). CDR3 length equals 16 residues. Trimming cost V 1 base and J 6 bases; bases outside gene matches: 10. The CDR3 protein is CAWSDGSGSGRNIQYF. The CDR3, as DNA: TGTGCCTGGAGTGATGGTAGCGGGAGTGGGAGAAACATTCAGTACTTC.

This clone was seen just once. This chain joins TRBV7-6 and TRBJ2-3, with TRBD2 matching 7 bases. From germline, CDR1 is SGHVS and CDR2 FNYEAQ. The CDR3 is made up of 17 amino acids. V shed 5 bases, J shed 0 bases, and the junction held 11 bases outside the gene matches. The CDR3 loop is CASSVIPPSGSTDTQYF. The CDR3 region has the DNA TGTGCCAGCAGCGTTATCCCCCCTAGCGGAAGCACAGATACGCAGTATTTT. Filled out from reference TRBV7-6 and TRBJ2-3, the complete variable domain reads GAGVSQSPRYKVTKRGQDVALRCDPISGHVSLYWYRQALGQGPEFLTYFNYEAQQDKSGLPNDRFSAERPEGSISTLTIQRTEQRDSAMYRCASSVIPPSGSTDTQYFGPGTRLTVL.

There are a few counts of this clone. The same CDR3 arises from other DNA sequences in this sample as well. The chain recombines TRBV28 with TRBJ1-5; the D gene is possibly TRBD1 (6 bases). CDR1 and CDR2 (germline): MDHEN, SYDVKM. V was shortened by 4 bases and J by 2 bases, with 15 bases between the two germline ends. CDR3 length: 16 amino acids. CDR3 DNA: TGTGCCAGCAGTTCCCCGACAGGATTGGGCAATCAGCCCCAGCATTTT. Translated, it gives CASSSPTGLGNQPQHF.

The chain is built from TRBV6-1 and TRBJ2-3; perhaps TRBD2 as D (5 bases). Per the germline V gene, CDR1 is MNHNS and CDR2 is SASEGT. This CDR3 comprises 12 residues. V lost 8 bases to trimming and J lost 5 bases, with 11 bases between them. CDR3 nucleotide sequence: TGTGCCAGCGAGGGTATAGGAGATACGCAGTATTTT. Translated: CASEGIGDTQYF.

This clone was recorded only once. The V call is TRBV6-6, the J call TRBJ2-7; TRBD1 agrees at 9 bases. The CDR3 sequence is 14 residues long. Germline loops: CDR1 MNHNY, CDR2 SVGAGI (reference sequence). V lost 6 bases, J lost 4 bases, and 7 bases stayed unmatched. CDR3 sequence: CASRKDRGVYEQYF. The CDR3 DNA reads TGTGCCAGCAGGAAGGACAGGGGCGTATACGAGCAGTACTTC.

The chain couples TRBV15 to TRBJ2-3, with 11 bases matching TRBD2. The CDR3 totals 16 residues. The trim removed 5 bases at V and 0 bases at J, leaving 4 bases unmatched. CDR1 LNHNV and CDR2 YYDKDF come from the germline V gene (reference sequence). The CDR3 sequence is CATSRGLAESTDTQYF. The CDR3 nucleotides are TGTGCCACCAGCCGGGGACTAGCGGAAAGCACAGATACGCAGTATTTT.

The CDR3 DNA reads as TGTGCCAGCAGCTTCGACAGCAGGATCTACGAGCAGTACTTC. Translating gives CASSFDSRIYEQYF. J is TRBJ2-7 and V is TRBV7-9, with D tentatively TRBD1 (5 bases). Germline V lookup: CDR1 SEHNR, CDR2 FQNEAQ (reference sequence). CDR3 length: 14 residues. Trimming stripped 3 bases from V and 3 bases from J, with 12 bases between.

In its sample, this clone was seen once. V gene TRBV6-1 combines with J gene TRBJ2-7; D unresolved. Germline V CDR1 and CDR2: MNHNS, SASEGT. The CDR3 totals 14 residues. Trimming shortened V by 3 bases and J by 3 bases, and 12 bases separated the two germline ends. Here the CDR3 reads CASSDHGRGYEQYF. In DNA form, the CDR3 reads TGTGCCAGCAGTGACCACGGCAGAGGCTACGAGCAGTACTTC.

This clone showed up just a few times. This rearrangement joins TRBV28 to TRBJ1-5; D is perhaps TRBD1 (5 bases). The germline V gene has CDR1 MDHEN and CDR2 SYDVKM. Trimming pared 6 bases from V and 6 bases from J, leaving 9 bases between. CDR3 length: 12 residues. The DNA for the CDR3 is TGTGCCAGCAGGTTCCAGGGTCAGCCCCAGCATTTT. This translates into CASRFQGQPQHF.